A single sample gave rise to the 10 T cell receptor beta chains below, sequenced in a study of shared clonotypes between healthy human individuals. Generated by immunoSEQ multiplex PCR, the TCRdb table keeps only in-frame clones and is missing some. Of 950,000 to 1,300,000 clones detected, under 80% appear once; the ten largest clones hold 1.4% to 1.5%. The material sequenced was memory CD4+ T cells sorted from blood. Subset in this sample: CD45RA-negative fraction. These receptors were taken from a man aged 18 to 29 in good health.

V gene TRBV5-1 combines with J gene TRBJ1-6; 8 bases are a match to TRBD1. J lost 11 bases, V lost 0 bases, and 7 bases had no gene match. CDR1 is SGHRS, CDR2 YFSETQ, per germline. The CDR3 has 15 residues. Written as DNA, the CDR3 is TGCGCCAGCAGCTTGGAAGGGGACAGGTTTACACCCCTCCACTTT. Its protein is CASSLEGDRFTPLHF.

This clone was recorded once. The genes are TRBV2 and TRBJ2-2, with D perhaps TRBD1 (6 bases). Between the trimmed V and J ends, which lost 6 bases and 3 bases, there was a span of 17 bases. Germline-derived CDR1 and CDR2 are SNHLY and FYNNEI. The CDR3 is made up of 16 amino acids. In DNA form, the CDR3 reads TGTGCCAGCAGCATGATTACAGGGCGATACACCGGGGAGCTGTTTTTT. It yields the protein CASSMITGRYTGELFF.

The gene calls are TRBV6-5 and TRBJ1-1; D possibly corresponds to TRBD1 (6 bases). Germline V gene lookup returns CDR1 MNHEY and CDR2 SVGAGI. The V end lost 6 bases, the J end lost 3 bases, and 17 bases lay between the germline ends. The CDR3 spans 15 residues. The CDR3 coding sequence is TGTGCCAGCAGGAAACAGGGTAGTGGATACACTGAAGCTTTCTTT. It codes for CASRKQGSGYTEAFF.

In DNA form, the CDR3 reads TGTGCCAGCAGCTTGGGCAGGGGGAATGAAAAACTGTTTTTT. It codes for CASSLGRGNEKLFF. The chain uses TRBV5-4 and TRBJ1-4; 7 bases agree with TRBD1. CDR3 length equals 14 residues. V lost 0 bases and J lost 5; bases outside the gene matches: 1. Germline lookup yields CDR1 SGHNT and CDR2 YYREEE (reference sequence).

The chain employs TRBV7-9 and TRBJ2-7; TRBD1 matches at 10 bases. Germline V gene sequence: CDR1 SEHNR, CDR2 FQNEAQ (reference sequence). V lost 8 bases, J lost 7 bases, and 8 bases stayed unmatched. CDR3 length: 13 residues. The CDR3 DNA reads TGTGCCAGCGCCCCCGGGACAGGGGAGGAGCAGTACTTC. The encoded protein is CASAPGTGEEQYF.

This clone was observed a single time. The chain carries TRBV10-3 and TRBJ2-5; 7 bases match TRBD2. With 10 bases clipped from V and 5 bases from J, the junction kept 10 bases outside the gene matches. CDR1 is ENHRY and CDR2 is SYGVKD in the germline V gene. The CDR3 is 13 amino acids. The CDR3 nucleotides are TGTGCCAGTCTGAGCGGGATAGGGGAGACCCAGTACTTC. It translates to CASLSGIGETQYF.

This chain links TRBV9 with TRBJ2-7; perhaps TRBD2 as D (5 bases). The germline CDR1 and CDR2 sequences are SGDLS and YYNGEE. Trimming shortened V by 2 bases and J by 2 bases, and 17 bases separated the two germline ends. The CDR3 runs to 16 residues. Here the CDR3 reads CASSVLPGTGTYEQYF. CDR3 nucleotides: TGTGCCAGCAGCGTCCTACCGGGAACGGGCACCTACGAGCAGTACTTC. The full variable domain, in which reference TRBV9 and TRBJ2-7 provide the parts outside the CDR3, is DSGVTQTPKHLITATGQRVTLRCSPRSGDLSVYWYQQSLDQGLQFLIQYYNGEERAKGNILERFSAQQFPDLHSELNLSSLELGDSALYFCASSVLPGTGTYEQYFGPGTRLTVT.

The V gene is TRBV4-3, the J gene TRBJ1-6; D is uncertain. V was trimmed by 0 bases and J by 11 bases, leaving 8 bases between them. Germline CDR1 LGHNA, CDR2 YSLEER. The CDR3 contains 13 residues. For the CDR3, the DNA is TGCGCCAGCAGCCAAGATCTATCCCCACCCCTCCACTTT. Protein sequence: CASSQDLSPPLHF.

The chain couples TRBV7-2 to TRBJ2-3; TRBD2 matches at 8 bases. CDR1 is SGHTA, CDR2 FQGNSA, per germline. V shed 2 bases, J shed 2 bases, and the junction held 3 bases outside the gene matches. The CDR3 spans 15 residues. For the CDR3, the DNA is TGTGCCAGCAGCTTACGCGGGAGGCACACAGATACGCAGTATTTT. It translates to CASSLRGRHTDTQYF.

In regard to this clone: Distinct nucleotide sequences in the sample also encode this CDR3. This chain uses TRBV18 with TRBJ1-3; D call uncertain. Germline V gene data show CDR1 as KGHSH and CDR2 as LQKENI. Trimming stripped 3 bases from V and 1 base from J, with 7 bases between. The CDR3 loop spans 14 amino acids. The CDR3 bases are TGTGCCAGCTCACCTAGTGTTTCTGGAAACACCATATATTTT. Translated, it gives CASSPSVSGNTIYF.